This TCR beta chain was recorded in a study of control samples from healthy donors and cancer patients. Here immunoSEQ multiplex PCR was the method, and the copy in TCRdb shows in-frame clones only, minus some. The data contain 260,000 or so clones, around 79% of them singletons. CDR3 length equals 13 residues. The ends were cut back, 4 bases at V and 8 bases at J, with 12 bases in the middle. Per germline, CDR1 MDHEN and CDR2 SYDVKM. This clone was seen a single time. This clonotype originated in an older woman with lung cancer. Sequenced input: PBMCs. The genes are TRBV28 and TRBJ2-1; the D gene is possibly TRBD2 (6 bases). The CDR3 here is CASSYTSSYEQFF. In DNA, the CDR3 is TGTGCCAGCAGTTATACTAGCTCCTATGAGCAGTTCTTC. Together with reference TRBV28 and TRBJ2-1, the CDR3 gives the full variable domain: DVKVTQSSRYLVKRTGEKVFLECVQDMDHENMFWYRQDPGLGLRLIYFSYDVKMKEKGDIPEGYSVSREKKERFSLILESASTNQTSMYLCASSYTSSYEQFFGPGTRLTVL.